The entry below gives a single T cell receptor (beta chain) sequence along with its context. Its recognized antigen is unknown. No clone much larger than this one lies a single base away; base qualities are absent. The data are from a study of blood T cells in healthy people across ages (dated by TCRdb to the mid-2010s). Regarding the research as a whole: In model experiments, template switching captured roughly one uniquely barcoded TCR beta cDNA molecule for every two T cells. Four age groups were formed from the donors: young (average roughly 16 years), middle-aged (around 37), aged (under 70) and long-lived (more than 75). The study analyzed two additional independent replicas of 1 million unique cDNA reads from the same blood draw for two donors, one aged 18 to 30 and one aged 80 or older. Using deep sequencing normalized with unique cDNA molecular identifiers, the study measured how TCR beta repertoire diversity changes with age. To avoid experimental bias, donors of different ages were spread randomly across the sequencing lanes. Paper-wide results and their limitations: Observed TCR beta diversity per million T cells fell roughly linearly with age, and a significant reduction was already apparent by age around 44. The percentage of naive T cells measured by flow cytometry correlated strongly with observed TCR beta diversity. Because donor CMV infection status was unknown, age-related changes in expanded clonotypes were potentially confounded. Estimates of total diversity based on one million sequenced T cells were considered lower bounds and underestimates. Compared with the aged group, the long-lived group had more naive CD4+ T cells, fewer expanded clones and increased TCR diversity, a pattern suggesting age selection. Since profiling was done on bulk unsorted PBMCs, naive and antigen-experienced compartments could not be conclusively compared.

Library construction relied on 5' RACE. A second PCR of 7 to 11 cycles was run with a J-beta primer mix and a sample-barcoded 5' primer. A template-switch 5' adaptor carrying 12 random nucleotides introduced a unique molecular identifier onto each TCR beta cDNA molecule. At least 2.5 million CDR3-containing paired-end reads were obtained from each sample. First-strand cDNA synthesis was performed from all RNA using the Mint cDNA synthesis kit, with priming by a TRBC-specific oligonucleotide. Following uracil-DNA glycosylase treatment, a first 18-cycle PCR with universal primers M1SS and BC2_uni_R was performed on all cDNA. On the study's bioinformatics: For normalization, 1 million high-quality reads, each with a distinct molecular identifier, were randomly selected from each sample. Instead of being binned into consensus sequences, reads that shared molecular identifiers were thrown out. MiTCR, set to a Q25 quality threshold and the strictest error-elimination algorithm, was used for CDR3 identification, clonotype clustering and error correction. A nonparametric unseen species model with Euler transformation was used to estimate a lower bound on total TCR beta diversity. The raw public data were reprocessed by TCRdb itself: fastp quality trimming at Q25, MiXCR clonotype calling, in-frame beta chains only. Rows with one shared CDR3 protein collapse into an entry with the most common genes and DNA. TCRdb, not the original authors, processed these V and J calls. A total of 1.8 million or so distinct CDR3 sequences appear in this sample, approximately 39% of them only once. The top ten clonotypes cover under 30% of the sample.

The germline V gene (reference sequence) yields SEHNR for CDR1 and FQNEAQ for CDR2. The CDR3 has 17 amino acids, counting the end cysteine and phenylalanine. CDR3 DNA only is kept here, 51 bases in frame from base 1. At the junction V is shortened by 0 bases and J by 2 bases; bases outside the gene matches: 7. Donors were a few dozen systemically healthy Caucasian individuals from Russia aged about 6 to 100 years. Each donor gave about 9.7 milliliters of peripheral blood, drawn into EDTA-treated Vacutainer tubes. Ficoll-Paque density-gradient centrifugation was used to isolate PBMCs, with at least 6 million per sample. Total RNA was extracted from PBMCs with Trizol reagent, with at least 5 micrograms obtained per sample. For every donor, flow cytometry on a PBMC aliquot measured the percentage of naive CD45RAhigh/CD27high T cells.

Sequenced sample: blood. Recombination linked TRBV7-9 to TRBJ2-5, with 9 bases aligning to TRBD2. The clonotype originates from a human donor in good health. The CDR3 reads CASSLALASGIQETQYF. The sequenced DNA: TGTGCCAGCAGCTTAGCGCTGGCTAGCGGGATTCAAGAGACCCAGTACTTC.